Presented here are 3 T cell receptor beta chains from one specimen sequenced in a study of shared clonotypes between healthy human individuals. Profiled with immunoSEQ multiplex PCR; TCRdb holds only in-frame clones, not every one. The sample records over a million clones, more than 75% being singletons. What was sequenced was memory CD4+ T cells from PBMCs. Described subset: CD45RA-negative fraction. The receptors here all came from a man between 18 and 35 years old in good health. Some clones in this sample may be carry-over from other donors' samples.

The J gene is TRBJ2-4, the V gene TRBV2; the D is unclear. Trimming took 5 bases from V and 0 from J, leaving 14 bases between them. The CDR3 extends over 16 amino acids. Looked up from germline, CDR1 is SNHLY and CDR2 is FYNNEI. The DNA for the CDR3 is TGTGCCAGCAGTTCGGGCACTGAATTAGCCAAAAACATTCAGTACTTC. It yields the protein CASSSGTELAKNIQYF.

The rearrangement joins TRBV5-1 to TRBJ2-7, with a weak D call TRBD2 (5 bases). This CDR3 is 13 amino acids long. The germline gives CDR1 SGHRS, CDR2 YFSETQ. Trimming took 6 bases from V and 5 from J, leaving 15 bases between them. The DNA for the CDR3 is TGCGCCAGCAATTTTCTGTCCGGGGACGAGCAGTACTTC. Encoded protein: CASNFLSGDEQYF.

The J gene is TRBJ2-7, the V gene TRBV5-8; 8 bases are a match to TRBD1. V lost 3 bases, J lost 3 bases, and 11 bases stayed unmatched. In germline, CDR1 is SGHTS, CDR2 YDEGEE. The CDR3 totals 16 residues. The chain's CDR3 is CASSSWPGTGDYEQYF. In DNA form, the CDR3 reads TGTGCCAGCAGCTCCTGGCCCGGGACAGGAGACTACGAGCAGTACTTC.